Presented here are 28 T cell receptor beta chains from one specimen sequenced in a study of T cell responses to AZD1222 COVID-19 vaccine. Data came from immunoSEQ multiplex PCR; TCRdb stores just in-frame clones and leaves some out. The table lists about 180,000 clones, just over 85% of them singletons. Sequenced material: peripheral blood, taken on day 0 of AZD1222 vaccination. The receptors here all came from an adult in good health.

The genes are TRBV2 and TRBJ2-6; TRBD1 matches at 10 bases. The CDR3 covers 16 residues. With 5 bases clipped from V and 0 bases from J, the junction kept 1 base outside the gene matches. Germline V CDR1 and CDR2: SNHLY, FYNNEI. The chain's CDR3 is CASSRTGGSGANVLTF. CDR3 coding DNA: TGTGCCAGCAGTCGGACAGGGGGCTCTGGGGCCAACGTCCTGACTTTC.

Only one count was recorded for this clone. CDR3 residues: CATLRQGNYGYTF. In DNA form, the CDR3 reads TGTGCCACCCTAAGACAGGGAAACTATGGCTACACCTTC. V usage is TRBV12-3 or TRBV12-4 and J usage is TRBJ1-2; 7 bases are shared with TRBD1. This CDR3 comprises 13 residues. V was pared by 10 bases and J by 2 bases, with 7 bases of the junction left unmatched.

The CDR3 protein is CASSPVGSPGYTF. The CDR3 DNA sequence: TGTGCCAGCAGTCCTGTGGGGAGTCCTGGCTACACCTTC. The J gene is TRBJ1-2, the V gene TRBV3-1 (or the pseudogene TRBV3-2), with D unclear. CDR3 length equals 13 residues. Germline V gives CDR1 LGHDT, CDR2 YNNKEL (reference sequence). Trimming cost V 6 bases and J 7 bases, with 15 bases left between them.

This clone showed up just once. The rearrangement joins TRBV27 to TRBJ2-5; D is perhaps TRBD1 (6 bases). Trimming took off 4 bases at V and 10 bases at J, with 19 bases between the two ends. CDR1 is MNHEY, CDR2 SMNVEV, per germline (reference sequence). This CDR3 has 14 amino acids. CDR3 DNA sequence: TGTGCCAGCAGTTACCTGGACAGCGTCTGGGTCCAGTACTTC. It is translated as CASSYLDSVWVQYF.

The V gene is TRBV27, the J gene TRBJ2-4; TRBD1 might be the D (6 bases). The CDR3 extends over 15 amino acids. Germline CDR1 reads MNHEY; CDR2 reads SMNVEV (reference sequence). Trimming cost V 0 bases and J 4 bases, with 10 bases left between them. CDR3 nucleotides: TGTGCCAGCAGTTTATCTTGGCAGGGGAAAAACATTCAGTACTTC. Protein sequence: CASSLSWQGKNIQYF.

The J gene is TRBJ2-2, the V gene TRBV2; the match to TRBD2 covers 9 bases. The CDR3 totals 17 residues. V shed 1 base and J 1 base; nucleotides not matched to a gene: 4. CDR1 SNHLY and CDR2 FYNNEI come from the germline V gene. Written as DNA, the CDR3 is TGTGCCAGCAGTGAAGACCTAGCGGGGTTGAACACCGGGGAGCTGTTTTTT. Protein product: CASSEDLAGLNTGELFF.

The chain uses TRBV6-2 or TRBV6-3 and TRBJ1-5; possible D gene TRBD1, 5 bases. The germline V gene has CDR1 MNHEY and CDR2 SVGEGT. This CDR3 has 17 residues. V lost 4 bases and J 4 bases, leaving 20 bases between the germline ends. The CDR3 DNA is TGTGCCAGCAGTTCCCGACGGGGGGTTCCACTAAATCAGCCCCAGCATTTT. This sequence encodes CASSSRRGVPLNQPQHF.

This clone was counted only a few times. The CDR3 nucleotides read TGTGCCAGCAGCGTCACCCAGCTCACCTACGAGCAGTACTTC. Its translation is CASSVTQLTYEQYF. The chain joins TRBV9 to TRBJ2-7; D is unclear. CDR1 and CDR2 from the germline V gene are SGDLS and YYNGEE. The CDR3 is 14 amino acids. Trimming took 2 bases from V and 2 from J, leaving 11 bases between them.

This clone was found once. This sequence joins TRBV11-2 and TRBJ2-1; D perhaps matches TRBD2 (6 bases). The V end lost 7 bases, the J end lost 9 bases, and 22 bases lay between the germline ends. The CDR3 length is 15 residues. CDR1 is SGHAT, CDR2 FQNNGV, per germline. As DNA, the CDR3 is TGTGCCAGCACCAGCGGGTGGGAGGCCCCCCGTGAGCAGTTCTTC. It is translated as CASTSGWEAPREQFF.

V usage is TRBV14 and J usage is TRBJ1-6, with 7 nucleotides matching TRBD1. This CDR3 comprises 16 residues. Germline V lookup: CDR1 SGHDN, CDR2 FVKESK. V lost 0 bases to trimming and J lost 10 bases; unmatched junction nucleotides: 9. Here the CDR3 DNA reads TGTGCCAGCAGCCAAGACCCGAGACAGGGTTGGTCACCCCTCCACTTT. Residues: CASSQDPRQGWSPLHF. The full variable domain, its missing parts supplied by reference TRBV14 and TRBJ1-6, is EAGVTQFPSHSVIEKGQTVTLRCDPISGHDNLYWYRRVMGKEIKFLLHFVKESKQDESGMPNNRFLAERTGGTYSTLKVQPAELEDSGVYFCASSQDPRQGWSPLHFGNGTRLTVT.

The gene calls are TRBV13 and TRBJ1-2; maybe TRBD1 (6 bases). V was trimmed by 0 bases and J by 2 bases, leaving 10 bases between them. The CDR3 is 15 amino acids. Germline V gives CDR1 PRHDT, CDR2 FYEKMQ (reference sequence). The CDR3: CASSLGLGTNYGYTF. For the CDR3, the DNA is TGTGCCAGCAGCTTAGGCCTAGGGACAAACTATGGCTACACCTTC.

The V call is TRBV5-4, the J call TRBJ2-3; TRBD1 might be the D (6 bases). Trimming shortened V by 4 bases and J by 4 bases, and 13 bases separated the two germline ends. Germline V gives CDR1 SGHNT, CDR2 YYREEE (reference sequence). The CDR3 contains 14 residues. CDR3 in amino acids: CASSSPQGADTQYF. For the CDR3, the DNA is TGTGCCAGCAGCAGCCCACAGGGAGCAGATACGCAGTATTTT.

The chain recombines TRBV4-3 with TRBJ1-4, with unresolved D. CDR3 length: 16 residues. Looked up from germline, CDR1 is LGHNA and CDR2 is YSLEER. The ends were cut back, 3 bases at V and 0 bases at J, with 11 bases in the middle. The CDR3 here is CASSQISGATNEKLFF. The CDR3 DNA sequence: TGCGCCAGCAGCCAGATTTCTGGGGCAACTAATGAAAAACTGTTTTTT.

The rearrangement joins TRBV28 to TRBJ2-1, with 7 bases aligning to TRBD1. The V gene end was trimmed by 3 bases and the J gene end by 3 bases; junction bases not matched to a gene: 8. Germline values: CDR1 MDHEN, CDR2 SYDVKM. This CDR3 region has 16 residues. The CDR3 here is CASSFRPGGVYNEQFF. The CDR3 DNA reads TGTGCCAGCAGTTTTCGGCCAGGGGGAGTCTACAATGAGCAGTTCTTC.

The gene calls are TRBV7-9 and TRBJ1-1; no clear D. V was clipped by 5 bases and J by 0 bases, with 7 bases between them. The CDR3 is 13 residues long. Per the germline V gene, CDR1 is SEHNR and CDR2 is FQNEAQ (reference sequence). The CDR3 nucleotides are TGTGCCAGCAGCCTACAAGTGAACACTGAAGCTTTCTTT. The encoded protein is CASSLQVNTEAFF.

This clone was counted once. This rearrangement joins TRBV7-9 to TRBJ2-7; TRBD1 matches at 8 bases. V lost 3 bases and J lost 0; bases outside the gene matches: 1. The CDR3 contains 14 residues. CDR1 is SEHNR, CDR2 FQNEAQ, per germline (reference sequence). The CDR3 protein is CASSLDRASYEQYF. The CDR3 nucleotides are TGTGCCAGCAGCTTGGACAGGGCCTCCTACGAGCAGTACTTC.

The chain links TRBV5-1 to TRBJ1-1; 7 positions agree with TRBD1. Germline values: CDR1 SGHRS, CDR2 YFSETQ. The ends lost 2 bases at V and 5 bases at J; junction bases unmatched: 6. The length of the CDR3 is 14 residues. CDR3 loop: CASSLRQGGTEAFF. CDR3 coding DNA: TGCGCCAGCAGCTTAAGACAGGGAGGGACTGAAGCTTTCTTT.

This rearrangement joins TRBV6-5 to TRBJ2-3; D possibly corresponds to TRBD2 (6 bases). This CDR3 has 16 amino acids. The V end was cut by 4 bases, the J end by 0 bases, with 14 bases between. Germline assignment: CDR1 MNHEY and CDR2 SVGAGI. The CDR3 region has the DNA TGTGCCAGCAGTTCCTTTAGCGGATCTAGCACAGATACGCAGTATTTT. Its translation is CASSSFSGSSTDTQYF.

This clone was seen a single time. The chain couples TRBV7-3 to TRBJ2-3, with D maybe TRBD2 (7 bases). This CDR3 has 16 amino acids. Trimming cost V 5 bases and J 2 bases, with 17 bases left between them. CDR1 is SGHTA, CDR2 FQGTGA, per germline. CDR3 region: CASSRWGGRATDTQYF. As DNA, the CDR3 is TGTGCCAGCAGCCGCTGGGGGGGGCGTGCCACAGATACGCAGTATTTT.

V gene TRBV27 combines with J gene TRBJ2-3; 7 bases align to TRBD1. CDR1 and CDR2 from the germline V gene are MNHEY and SMNVEV (reference sequence). The CDR3 sequence is 18 residues long. V shed 3 bases, J shed 6 bases, and the junction held 18 bases outside the gene matches. The DNA of the CDR3 is TGTGCCAGCAGTTTGGGCGGTTCTCAGGACAGGAGCCAGGATACGCAGTATTTT. It specifies CASSLGGSQDRSQDTQYF.

This clone was picked up one time. V usage is TRBV6-2 or TRBV6-3 and J usage is TRBJ2-1; the D gene is possibly TRBD1 (6 bases). Trimming took 4 bases from V and 5 from J, leaving 24 bases between them. This CDR3 spans 18 amino acids. From germline, CDR1 is MNHEY and CDR2 SVGEGT. CDR3 loop: CASSSKPQLRWGHNEQFF. CDR3 bases: TGTGCCAGCAGTTCAAAACCCCAGCTCCGGTGGGGGCACAATGAGCAGTTCTTC.

This chain connects TRBV3-1 (or the pseudogene TRBV3-2) to TRBJ2-7; maybe TRBD2 (5 bases). The CDR3 loop spans 13 amino acids. CDR1 and CDR2 from the germline V gene are LGHDT and YNNKEL (reference sequence). Between the trimmed V and J ends, which lost 0 bases and 5 bases, there was a span of 8 bases. The CDR3 bases are TGTGCCAGCAGCCAAGACGGAGGCGACGAGCAGTACTTC. The encoded protein is CASSQDGGDEQYF.

The chain uses TRBV19 and TRBJ2-1; 9 bases are shared with TRBD2. The CDR3 totals 16 residues. Per germline, CDR1 LNHDA and CDR2 SQIVND (reference sequence). V was pared by 3 bases and J by 6 bases, with 9 bases of the junction left unmatched. CDR3 bases: TGTGCCAGTAGTATGAGGAGGCGGGGGGGCCCCAATGAGCAGTTCTTC. This encodes CASSMRRRGGPNEQFF.

As for this clone: The junction departs from germline at one end; a sequencing error may be responsible. The chain is built from TRBV7-3 and TRBJ2-2; 9 bases are shared with TRBD2. CDR1 SGHTA and CDR2 FQGTGA come from the germline V gene. CDR3 length: 14 amino acids. CDR3 in amino acids: CVSGREGPTGELFF. In nucleotides, the CDR3 is TGTGTCAGCGGGCGGGAGGGGCCCACCGGGGAGCTGTTTTTT.

The chain employs TRBV19 and TRBJ2-7; possibly TRBD2 for D (5 bases). Germline CDR1 reads LNHDA; CDR2 reads SQIVND (reference sequence). Trimming cost V 3 bases and J 7 bases, with 7 bases left between them. The CDR3 runs 11 residues. The CDR3, as DNA: TGTGCCAGTAGTATCCCGGGGGAGCAGTACTTC. It encodes CASSIPGEQYF.

The V call is TRBV11-3, the J call TRBJ1-1; the D is unclear. V lost 0 bases to trimming and J lost 2 bases, with 10 bases between them. Germline V gives CDR1 SGHNT, CDR2 YENEEA. This CDR3 has 15 residues. CDR3 in DNA: TGTGCCAGCAGCTTAGATCATCGGCCCAACACTGAAGCTTTCTTT. This sequence encodes CASSLDHRPNTEAFF.

The V and J genes are TRBV30 and TRBJ2-2; D might be TRBD1 (7 bases). Germline CDR1 reads GTSNPN; CDR2 reads SVGIG (reference sequence). V lost 0 bases, J lost 4 bases, and 15 bases lay in between. The CDR3 totals 16 residues. CDR3 protein: CAWSVSGRGVTGELFF. The CDR3, as DNA: TGTGCCTGGAGTGTATCAGGCAGGGGGGTCACCGGGGAGCTGTTTTTT. Full variable domain (remainder filled in from reference TRBV30 and TRBJ2-2): SQTIHQWPATLVQPVGSPLSLECTVEGTSNPNLYWYRQAAGRGLQLLFYSVGIGQISSEVPQNLSASRPQDRQFILSSKKLLLSDSGFYLCAWSVSGRGVTGELFFGEGSRLTVL.

V usage is TRBV2 and J usage is TRBJ2-7; D ambiguous. Germline V gene data show CDR1 as SNHLY and CDR2 as FYNNEI. The CDR3 contains 15 residues. Between the trimmed V and J ends, which lost 0 bases and 7 bases, there was a span of 16 bases. CDR3 in amino acids: CASSEALYGAREQYF. CDR3 sequence (DNA): TGTGCCAGCAGTGAAGCGCTCTACGGAGCGAGGGAGCAGTACTTC.